The 9 T cell receptor beta chains reported below all come from one sample, sequenced in a study of Ad26.COV2.S vaccination and SARS-CoV-2 variants. Measured with immunoSEQ multiplex PCR; TCRdb has only the in-frame clones, and not every one. This sample carries 350,000 to 450,000 clones, about 91% of them seen once, and the ten largest clones take under 4%. This specimen consisted of peripheral blood, obtained after recovery from COVID-19. The origin of the receptors is a human donor who had recovered from COVID-19.

This rearrangement joins TRBV13 to TRBJ1-6; D not certain. Germline V gives CDR1 PRHDT, CDR2 FYEKMQ (reference sequence). The V end was cut by 5 bases, the J end by 6 bases, with 5 bases between. This CDR3 is 12 amino acids long. CDR3: CASSNTNSPLHF. The CDR3 region has the DNA TGTGCCAGCAGCAACACTAATTCACCCCTCCACTTT.

The V and J genes are TRBV4-1 and TRBJ2-7, with 8 positions matching TRBD2. The germline gives CDR1 MGHRA, CDR2 YSYEKL. This CDR3 comprises 17 residues. With V trimmed by 0 bases and J by 1 base, 8 bases remained unmatched. CDR3 DNA: TGCGCCAGCAGCCAAGACGCCTCGCGGGGGGCTTCCTACGAGCAGTACTTC. Translation gives CASSQDASRGASYEQYF.

The chain combines TRBV12-3 or TRBV12-4 with TRBJ1-1, with a weak D call TRBD1 (5 bases). With 5 bases removed from V and 7 bases from J, the gap between germline ends came to 14 bases. The CDR3 is made up of 13 amino acids. Here the CDR3 reads CASSPNGGDEAFF. The CDR3 DNA is TGTGCCAGCAGTCCGAATGGGGGTGATGAAGCTTTCTTT.

The chain joins TRBV5-6 to TRBJ1-2; D unresolved. The V end was cut by 5 bases, the J end by 10 bases, with 15 bases between. This CDR3 spans 12 amino acids. The germline gives CDR1 SGHDT, CDR2 YYEEEE. The CDR3, as DNA: TGTGCCAGCAGAAGCGACGTTAATCACTACACCTTC. It specifies CASRSDVNHYTF.

The rearrangement uses TRBV6-5 and TRBJ1-2; D not resolved. The length of the CDR3 is 12 residues. Germline V CDR1 and CDR2: MNHEY, SVGAGI. Trimming left V 7 bases short and J 8 bases short, with 14 bases between. As DNA, the CDR3 is TGTGCCAGCACCTGGGAGAGGGCGGGCTACACCTTC. Its translation: CASTWERAGYTF.

DNA of the CDR3: TGCGCCAGCAGCCCCGGACAGCCAGTCTCCTACGAGCAGTACTTC. Amino acid sequence: CASSPGQPVSYEQYF. The V gene is TRBV5-1, the J gene TRBJ2-7, with D perhaps TRBD1 (6 bases). Germline loops: CDR1 SGHRS, CDR2 YFSETQ. The CDR3 has 15 amino acids. Between the trimmed V and J ends, which lost 4 bases and 0 bases, there was a span of 14 bases.

J is TRBJ1-1 and V is TRBV11-2, with a possible D match to TRBD1 (5 bases). The CDR3 loop spans 15 amino acids. V was pared by 5 bases and J by 0 bases, with 13 bases between. Germline-derived CDR1 and CDR2 are SGHAT and FQNNGV. CDR3 loop: CASSPPGGLNTEAFF. DNA of the CDR3: TGTGCCAGCAGCCCACCGGGGGGACTGAACACTGAAGCTTTCTTT.

V gene TRBV5-1 combines with J gene TRBJ2-1; 9 bases line up with TRBD2. Per germline, CDR1 SGHRS and CDR2 YFSETQ. This CDR3 is 18 amino acids long. With V trimmed by 5 bases and J by 8 bases, 20 bases remained unmatched. CDR3 coding DNA: TGCGCCAGCAGACCTCTAGCGGGGCCCCTTCGAGGCTTCGATGAGCAGTTCTTC. As protein: CASRPLAGPLRGFDEQFF. Combining the CDR3 with reference TRBV5-1 and TRBJ2-1 gives the whole variable domain KAGVTQTPRYLIKTRGQQVTLSCSPISGHRSVSWYQQTPGQGLQFLFEYFSETQRNKGNFPGRFSGRQFSNSRSEMNVSTLELGDSALYLCASRPLAGPLRGFDEQFFGPGTRLTVL.

The CDR3 DNA reads as TGCGCCAGCAGGCAGGGACCCGGCTACGAGCAGTACTTC. Translated, it gives CASRQGPGYEQYF. This chain joins TRBV10-1 and TRBJ2-7, with D perhaps given as TRBD1 or TRBD2 (5 bases each). The CDR3 runs 13 residues. Germline values: CDR1 WNHNN, CDR2 SYGVQD (reference sequence). Trimming shortened V by 6 bases and J by 3 bases, and 12 bases separated the two germline ends.